This T cell receptor beta chain was found in a study of monozygotic twins with inflammatory bowel disease. Addition of UMIs with a 6-nucleotide sample barcode was achieved by template switching. TCRdb reprocessed the 5' RACE reads and stores each CDR3 protein as one record, lacking DNA. The table for this sample gives roughly 330,000 distinct CDR3 sequences. This CDR3 is 14 amino acids long. The clonotype comes from a human donor with ulcerative colitis or Crohn's disease, or a healthy co-twin of an affected twin (not recorded which). The material sequenced was blood. The chain carries TRBV12-3 or TRBV12-4 and TRBJ2-7; TCRdb's D gene call, TRBD1, goes unchecked for lack of DNA. This CDR3 is CASSLQGVVGEQYF.